The present entry profiles one T cell receptor (beta chain) with its context. This sample is drawn from a study of shared clonotypes between healthy human individuals. Positive CCR7 selection of CD45RO-negative cells yielded the naive CD8 cells, and terminally differentiated effector memory CD45RA+ cells were excluded. Germline V CDR1 and CDR2: GTSNPN, SVGIG (reference sequence). Deletions cut 5 bases from V and 4 bases from J, with 15 bases between. The CDR3 contains 14 residues. TCRdb keeps only in-frame clones here, not all; method: immunoSEQ multiplex PCR. The table has more than 500,000 clones, about 95% seen once.

This rearrangement joins TRBV30 to TRBJ1-3; unclear D gene. This sequence was found in a woman in her 30s in good health. The sample was naive CD8+ T cells sorted from blood. CDR3 sequence: CAWYPYSSGNTIYF. The CDR3 coding sequence is TGTGCCTGGTACCCCTATTCCTCGGGAAACACCATATATTTT.